This T cell receptor (beta chain) stems from a study of cytomegalovirus exposure and HLA in healthy donors. Study-level points and caveats: Reportedly, a later analysis found an Asian-associated ancestry cluster had fewer N-insertions than the approximately 700-donor mean. It was taken for granted in presence/absence analyses that sequencing depth across donors was roughly uniform.

Germline assignment: CDR1 MNHEY and CDR2 SMNVEV (reference sequence). This CDR3 region has 16 residues. V was clipped by 2 bases and J by 4 bases; unmatched bases: 7. As to this clone: The antigen remains unidentified.

PCR primers comprised 60 Vbeta and 13 Jbeta primers. Sequenced by immunoSEQ multiplex PCR; TCRdb stores in-frame clones only, minus some. Among more than 110,000 clones, roughly two thirds were seen once, and the ten largest hold 1% to 1.5%. Sample: PBMCs. This TCR derives from a middle-aged woman in good health and CMV-seronegative. The chain combines TRBV27 with TRBJ1-2; 10 bases are a match to TRBD1. CDR3 nucleotides: TGTGCCAGCAGTTTAGTGGGGACAGGGGTTGGCTATGGCTACACCTTC. This encodes CASSLVGTGVGYGYTF.